These 24 T cell receptor beta chains share one sample of origin, sequenced in a study of T cells in Graves' hyperthyroidism and ophthalmopathy. RNA transcripts gave rise to amplified TCR beta CDR3 regions. A first-round RT-PCR of the TCR CDR3 used the HTBI primer set. TCRdb called the multiplex PCR reads again in MiXCR, with one record for every CDR3 protein. Of 300,000 to 450,000 distinct CDR3 sequences in the sample, roughly 14% were seen once. Input material: blood. The receptors were gathered from a woman under 40 with Graves' ophthalmopathy.

This clonotype was seen many times. V and J are TRBV7-2 and TRBJ2-3; D is unresolved. CDR1 is SGHTA and CDR2 is FQGNSA in the germline V gene. The CDR3 loop spans 13 amino acids. The V gene lost 3 bases and the J gene lost 3 bases, with 7 bases spanning the gap. The CDR3 reads CASSFLPTDTQYF. The CDR3 region has the DNA TGTGCCAGCAGCTTCCTTCCGACAGATACGCAGTATTTT.

This clonotype showed up many times. This sequence joins TRBV28 and TRBJ2-5, with D possibly matching TRBD1 (6 bases). The CDR3 runs 17 residues. Trimming shortened V by 4 bases and J by 1 base, and 19 bases separated the two germline ends. Looked up from germline, CDR1 is MDHEN and CDR2 is SYDVKM. The DNA of the CDR3 is TGTGCCAGCAGTTCCCGGACAGATCCTAGGAGCCAAGAGACCCAGTACTTC. This codes for CASSSRTDPRSQETQYF.

This clonotype was seen repeatedly, ten times or more. This chain joins TRBV6-1 and TRBJ1-5; TRBD1 matches 7 bases. Germline V gene data show CDR1 as MNHNS and CDR2 as SASEGT. V dropped 4 bases and J dropped 0; count of bases not matched to a gene: 9. There are 17 residues in the CDR3. The chain's CDR3 is CASSARTGLNSNQPQHF. CDR3 coding DNA: TGTGCCAGCAGTGCAAGGACAGGCTTGAATAGCAATCAGCCCCAGCATTTT.

This clonotype was seen at least ten times. This chain uses TRBV28 with TRBJ2-1; TRBD1 agrees at 8 bases. Unmatched junction bases numbered 5, after V lost 10 bases and J lost 3 bases. CDR3 length equals 13 residues. Germline CDR1 reads MDHEN; CDR2 reads SYDVKM. The CDR3 loop is CATDRGIYNEQFF. CDR3 coding DNA: TGTGCCACCGACAGGGGTATCTACAATGAGCAGTTCTTC.

This clonotype was seen a handful of times. The J gene is TRBJ2-5, the V gene TRBV7-3; 11 bases agree with TRBD1. V shed 3 bases, J shed 7 bases, and the junction held 4 bases outside the gene matches. Germline V gene sequence: CDR1 SGHTA, CDR2 FQGTGA. The CDR3 consists of 14 residues. As DNA, the CDR3 is TGTGCCAGCAGCTTGGGACAGGGGGTCGGGACCCAGTACTTC. Residues: CASSLGQGVGTQYF.

A word on this clonotype: A much larger clonotype is one base distant, so this may be a read error. DNA of the CDR3: TGTGCCAGCAGTAGTAGTGGACTAGCGGTTCGACCCTACGTGCAGTACTTC. Its protein product is CASSSSGLAVRPYVQYF. The gene calls are TRBV2 and TRBJ2-7; 10 bases line up with TRBD2. The germline V gene encodes CDR1 SNHLY and CDR2 FYNNEI. The CDR3 contains 17 residues.

This clonotype has at least ten counts. V and J are TRBV20-1 and TRBJ2-3, with D possibly being TRBD1 (6 bases). The CDR3 spans 12 residues. Trimming shortened V by 5 bases and J by 9 bases, and 15 bases separated the two germline ends. Germline assignment: CDR1 DFQATT and CDR2 SNEGSKA (reference sequence). CDR3 DNA sequence: TGCAGTGCTCGCCCCGGGACATCGACGCAGTATTTT. It codes for CSARPGTSTQYF.

This clonotype was found many times. The rearrangement links TRBV18 to TRBJ1-1, with 7 positions matching TRBD1. The CDR3 is made up of 15 amino acids. Looked up from germline, CDR1 is KGHSH and CDR2 is LQKENI. With V trimmed by 3 bases and J by 3 bases, 7 bases remained unmatched. The CDR3: CASSPTTGRYTEAFF. The CDR3 DNA sequence: TGTGCCAGCTCACCCACGACAGGGAGGTACACTGAAGCTTTCTTT.

This clonotype was detected once. This chain links TRBV7-9 with TRBJ2-3; perhaps TRBD2 as D (5 bases). V was clipped by 5 bases and J by 12 bases, with 24 bases between them. Germline lookup yields CDR1 SEHNR and CDR2 FQNEAQ (reference sequence). The CDR3 length is 15 residues. The CDR3 nucleotides read TGTGCCAGCAGCCCCAAAACCCCCGATAGCGCGTTCCAGTATTTT. Translated, it gives CASSPKTPDSAFQYF.

A word on this clonotype: A much larger clone lies one base from this, so it may be a read error. The J gene is TRBJ2-7, the V gene TRBV12-3 or TRBV12-4; 7 bases fit TRBD2. Germline trimming cut 5 bases from V and 2 bases from J; bases unmatched to any gene: 3. The CDR3 totals 13 residues. In nucleotides, the CDR3 is TGTGCCAGCAGTCGGGGGGAGACCTACGAGCAGTACTTC. Amino acids: CASSRGETYEQYF.

The chain uses TRBV12-3 or TRBV12-4 and TRBJ1-4; no clear D. The CDR3 is 12 residues long. Between the trimmed V and J ends, which lost 6 bases and 6 bases, there was a span of 8 bases. The CDR3 nucleotides read TGTGCCAGCAGGGGAAATGATGAAAAACTGTTTTTT. It specifies CASRGNDEKLFF.

This clonotype has at least ten counts. The chain joins TRBV7-9 to TRBJ2-3, with D tentatively TRBD2 (7 bases). The V end lost 5 bases, the J end lost 6 bases, and 18 bases lay between the germline ends. Germline lookup yields CDR1 SEHNR and CDR2 FQNEAQ (reference sequence). The CDR3 runs to 15 residues. The CDR3 nucleotides read TGTGCCAGCAGCCCTTATGGGGGGGCCTCGGATACGCAGTATTTT. It encodes CASSPYGGASDTQYF.

This chain connects TRBV5-6 to TRBJ1-2; possibly TRBD1 for D (5 bases). The germline gives CDR1 SGHDT, CDR2 YYEEEE. The length of the CDR3 is 15 residues. Trimming removed 0 bases at V and 6 bases at J, with 15 bases between. The CDR3, as DNA: TGTGCCAGCAGCTTGGCCGGCTTGGGGGAACATGGCTACACCTTC. This sequence encodes CASSLAGLGEHGYTF.

This clonotype was observed at least ten times. V and J are TRBV2 and TRBJ2-1, with 11 bases fitting TRBD2. Germline CDR1 is SNHLY and CDR2 is FYNNEI. The CDR3 runs to 16 residues. The V and J ends lost 5 bases and 2 bases, in that order; junction bases with no gene match: 5. This CDR3 is CASSPYSGGAYNEQFF. In DNA form, the CDR3 reads TGTGCCAGCAGTCCATATAGCGGGGGGGCCTACAATGAGCAGTTCTTC.

The sample holds many counts of this clonotype. This chain links TRBV24-1 with TRBJ1-1; D possibly corresponds to TRBD1 (6 bases). CDR1 KGHDR and CDR2 SFDVKD come from the germline V gene. V lost 3 bases, J lost 4 bases, and 14 bases lay in between. This CDR3 has 15 amino acids. CDR3 residues: CATSDARGLGTEAFF. DNA for the CDR3: TGTGCCACCAGTGATGCCAGGGGTTTGGGCACTGAAGCTTTCTTT.

Many counts were recorded for this clonotype. The chain employs TRBV11-3 and TRBJ1-2, with 8 bases that match TRBD1. Looked up from germline, CDR1 is SGHNT and CDR2 is YENEEA. The length of the CDR3 is 17 residues. The ends lost 5 bases at V and 4 bases at J; junction bases unmatched: 15. Written as DNA, the CDR3 is TGTGCCAGCAGCGCAAGGACAGGGCGGAATGGAAGCTATGGCTACACCTTC. Translation gives CASSARTGRNGSYGYTF.

This clonotype was counted ten times or more. The V call is TRBV7-2, the J call TRBJ2-1; 11 bases are a match to TRBD2. Germline V gene lookup returns CDR1 SGHTA and CDR2 FQGNSA. The ends lost 5 bases at V and 3 bases at J; junction bases unmatched: 3. This CDR3 contains 15 residues. CDR3 sequence (DNA): TGTGCCAGCAGCCGACTAGCGGGGAACTACAATGAGCAGTTCTTC. It translates to CASSRLAGNYNEQFF.

This clonotype came up many times. The rearrangement joins TRBV20-1 to TRBJ2-1; possible D gene TRBD1, 5 bases. The CDR3 runs to 15 residues. Trimming pared 1 base from V and 5 bases from J, leaving 15 bases between. Looked up from germline, CDR1 is DFQATT and CDR2 is SNEGSKA (reference sequence). The CDR3 spells CSARGMGPRNNEQFF. CDR3 nucleotides: TGCAGTGCTAGAGGTATGGGGCCTAGAAACAATGAGCAGTTCTTC.

At least ten counts were recorded for this clonotype. CDR3 DNA: TGTGCCAGCAGCTTAAACCCCAGGGCAACGAACACTGAAGCTTTCTTT. Translated: CASSLNPRATNTEAFF. The V call is TRBV7-6, the J call TRBJ1-1; tentatively, D is TRBD1 (5 bases). The germline V and J ends were trimmed by 2 bases and 1 base, with 14 bases remaining between them. Germline CDR1 reads SGHVS; CDR2 reads FNYEAQ. This CDR3 has 16 amino acids. The entire variable domain, with the rest obtained from reference TRBV7-6 and TRBJ1-1, is as follows: GAGVSQSPRYKVTKRGQDVALRCDPISGHVSLYWYRQALGQGPEFLTYFNYEAQQDKSGLPNDRFSAERPEGSISTLTIQRTEQRDSAMYRCASSLNPRATNTEAFFGQGTRLTVV.

This clonotype has at least ten counts. The chain is built from TRBV12-3 or TRBV12-4 and TRBJ1-5, with 9 positions matching TRBD1. The V and J ends lost 8 bases and 3 bases, in that order; junction bases with no gene match: 5. The CDR3 has 14 amino acids. The CDR3 region has the DNA TGTGCCAGCGGGACAGGGCTGATCAATCAGCCCCAGCATTTT. Amino acid sequence: CASGTGLINQPQHF.

This clonotype was seen ten or more times. The genes are TRBV6-1 and TRBJ1-2; maybe TRBD1 (5 bases). The V end lost 8 bases, the J end lost 8 bases, and 18 bases lay between the germline ends. This CDR3 region has 13 residues. Germline V gene sequence: CDR1 MNHNS, CDR2 SASEGT. The CDR3 protein is CASQRDGRGGYTF. As DNA, the CDR3 is TGTGCCAGCCAAAGAGACGGCCGGGGCGGCTACACCTTC.

This clonotype was recorded at least ten times. This chain links TRBV28 with TRBJ2-2; D perhaps matches TRBD2 (6 bases). Trimming left V 1 base short and J 4 bases short, with 22 bases between. This CDR3 region has 19 residues. CDR1 is MDHEN, CDR2 SYDVKM, per germline. The chain's CDR3 is CASSLSWGEVWIGTGELFF. CDR3 DNA sequence: TGTGCCAGCAGTTTATCCTGGGGGGAGGTTTGGATCGGCACCGGGGAGCTGTTTTTT.

This clonotype was seen at least ten times. The chain is built from TRBV7-9 and TRBJ2-3; TRBD2 agrees at 14 bases. Germline loops: CDR1 SEHNR, CDR2 FQNEAQ (reference sequence). CDR3 length equals 20 residues. J gave up 0 bases and V 5 bases, and 13 bases lay outside the gene matches. CDR3 amino acids: CASSGYAVGLAGVSTDTQYF. CDR3 nucleotides: TGTGCCAGCAGCGGGTACGCGGTGGGACTAGCGGGGGTTAGCACAGATACGCAGTATTTT.

This chain joins TRBV28 and TRBJ1-2; no firm D call. The germline V and J ends were trimmed by 7 bases and 5 bases, with 8 bases remaining between them. Germline V gene data show CDR1 as MDHEN and CDR2 as SYDVKM. The CDR3 runs 11 residues. The CDR3 DNA is TGTGCCAGCATCTCGGAGTATGGCTACACCTTC. Amino acids: CASISEYGYTF.